This TCR beta chain is drawn from a study of blood T cell repertoires in COVID-19. The wider study: Whether acute or convalescent, the COVID-19 samples came from the United States, Italy and Spain. PBMCs, B-cell-depleted T cells, or T cells were the source of the cDNA or gDNA that made up the material.

Per the authors' pipeline: Amplification of reference gene primers provided the estimated nucleated cell counts. Repertoires were generated with immunoSEQ multiplex PCR, while TCRdb's copy carries only in-frame clones and drops some. V and J calls and clone size are given by that table; D and trimming were obtained from the DNA. The sample lists 54,000 or so clones, under 90% occurring once. Germline-derived CDR1 and CDR2 are MGHRA and YSYEKL. This CDR3 is 16 amino acids long. Unmatched junction bases numbered 5, after V lost 5 bases and J lost 0 bases. Enrollment of patients from Seattle took place during active infection, with longitudinal follow-up.

What was sequenced was peripheral blood. The clonotype was recovered from an older man with COVID-19, enrolled during active disease. The rearrangement joins TRBV4-1 to TRBJ2-2, with 8 positions matching TRBD1. CDR3 sequence (DNA): TGCGCCAGCAGCTATCAGACAGGGGCGAACACCGGGGAGCTGTTTTTT. Its translation: CASSYQTGANTGELFF.